The 16 T cell receptor beta chains below all came from one sample that was sequenced in a study of identical twins. MiXCR, applied by TCRdb to the 5' RACE reads, yields one record per CDR3 protein. This table has fewer than 900,000 distinct CDR3 sequences, around 20% appearing once. This same sample was also taken into another study, of T cells expressing NK-cell markers.

Sequenced material: PBMCs. These receptors came from a woman under 30 in good health.

This clonotype has a handful of counts. The rearrangement joins TRBV29-1 to TRBJ2-4; 10 nucleotides agree with TRBD1. The junction had 8 bases not matched to a gene; V was cut back by 6 bases and J by 6 bases. Germline V lookup: CDR1 SQVTM, CDR2 ANQGSEA. The CDR3 loop spans 14 amino acids. The CDR3 is CSVDATGGTNIQYF. The DNA for the CDR3 is TGCAGCGTAGACGCGACAGGGGGCACAAACATTCAGTACTTC.

This clonotype has just a few counts. The chain joins TRBV20-1 to TRBJ1-2; D is ambiguous. Germline V gene sequence: CDR1 DFQATT, CDR2 SNEGSKA (reference sequence). Deletions cut 3 bases from V and 2 bases from J, with 13 bases between. This CDR3 comprises 14 residues. The CDR3 DNA reads TGCAGTGCTAGGGTAGGGCGGACCAACTATGGCTACACCTTC. This translates into CSARVGRTNYGYTF.

This clonotype showed up just a few times. CDR3 coding DNA: TGCAGTGCCGGGGAAGCCGGGGAGCTGTTTTTT. It is translated as CSAGEAGELFF. The chain employs TRBV20-1 and TRBJ2-2, with D perhaps TRBD2 (5 bases). Trimming pared 6 bases from V and 6 bases from J, leaving 8 bases between. Germline lookup yields CDR1 DFQATT and CDR2 SNEGSKA (reference sequence). The CDR3 loop spans 11 amino acids.

V usage is TRBV11-2 and J usage is TRBJ2-1; 12 bases map to TRBD2. Germline CDR1 reads SGHAT; CDR2 reads FQNNGV. The V segment lost 3 bases and the J segment 1 base; nucleotides outside the gene matches: 13. This CDR3 spans 20 amino acids. The CDR3 is CASSFPRLAGGPGSYNEQFF. The CDR3 DNA reads as TGTGCCAGCAGCTTCCCGAGGCTAGCGGGGGGGCCGGGGTCCTACAATGAGCAGTTCTTC.

This clonotype has a handful of counts. The chain couples TRBV4-1 to TRBJ2-1; the match to TRBD2 covers 14 bases. Germline V gene sequence: CDR1 MGHRA, CDR2 YSYEKL. The CDR3 is 18 amino acids. J was trimmed by 0 bases and V by 4 bases; bases with no gene match: 5. CDR3 sequence reads: CASSPGLAGESSYNEQFF. In DNA, the CDR3 is TGCGCCAGCAGCCCGGGACTAGCGGGAGAGAGCTCCTACAATGAGCAGTTCTTC.

In this sample, this clonotype turned up many times. The gene calls are TRBV5-1 and TRBJ1-5; tentative D call: TRBD1 (6 bases). The CDR3 has 18 amino acids. The V end lost 6 bases, the J end lost 3 bases, and 25 bases lay between the germline ends. Germline CDR1 reads SGHRS; CDR2 reads YFSETQ. The chain's CDR3 is CASKALFGGWFDNQPQHF. Here the CDR3 DNA reads TGCGCCAGCAAAGCCCTCTTCGGGGGCTGGTTTGACAATCAGCCCCAGCATTTT.

This clonotype was picked up many times. The CDR3 coding sequence is TGCAGTGCTAGAGGGGGACTAGCGGGGGAAGATACGCAGTATTTT. It encodes CSARGGLAGEDTQYF. The chain carries TRBV20-1 and TRBJ2-3; TRBD2 matches 14 bases. Germline trimming cut 1 base from V and 5 bases from J; bases unmatched to any gene: 2. The CDR3 totals 15 residues. Germline CDR1 reads DFQATT; CDR2 reads SNEGSKA (reference sequence).

The chain has TRBV10-2 and TRBJ2-2, with 10 bases matching TRBD2. The CDR3 runs to 16 residues. The germline gives CDR1 WSHSY, CDR2 SAAADI. V lost 6 bases, J lost 4 bases, and 8 bases stayed unmatched. CDR3 sequence reads: CASRDSSGSRTGELFF. DNA for the CDR3: TGCGCCAGCAGGGACTCTAGCGGGAGCCGCACCGGGGAGCTGTTTTTT.

The V gene is TRBV29-1, the J gene TRBJ2-1, with D perhaps matching TRBD2 (7 bases). CDR1 SQVTM and CDR2 ANQGSEA come from the germline V gene. The V gene lost 1 base and the J gene lost 3 bases, with 19 bases spanning the gap. This CDR3 region has 17 residues. The CDR3, as DNA: TGCAGCGTTGAAGTTAGAGGGGGGGCAATTGTCTACAATGAGCAGTTCTTC. Protein product: CSVEVRGGAIVYNEQFF.

The chain couples TRBV6-6 to TRBJ1-1; D is unresolved. With 7 bases removed from V and 6 bases from J, the gap between germline ends came to 12 bases. Germline CDR1 is MNHNY and CDR2 is SVGAGI (reference sequence). CDR3 size: 12 residues. CDR3 nucleotides: TGTGCCAGCATGCAGGCACAGCCTGAAGCTTTCTTT. It codes for CASMQAQPEAFF.

This clonotype showed up many times. The V call is TRBV5-1, the J call TRBJ2-7; weak D call: TRBD1 (7 bases). There are 14 residues in the CDR3. Trimming left V 1 base short and J 4 bases short, with 12 bases between. CDR1 is SGHRS, CDR2 YFSETQ, per germline. The CDR3 bases are TGCGCCAGCAGCTTGCCGGCAGGGGGGTACGAGCAGTACTTC. Protein sequence: CASSLPAGGYEQYF.

This clonotype has just a few counts. The V gene is TRBV18, the J gene TRBJ2-1, with D maybe TRBD1 (7 bases). The CDR3 is 15 residues long. Germline V gene sequence: CDR1 KGHSH, CDR2 LQKENI. V lost 3 bases and J 6 bases, leaving 15 bases between the germline ends. CDR3 sequence reads: CASSPYPQGGNEQFF. In DNA, the CDR3 is TGTGCCAGCTCACCCTATCCGCAGGGGGGCAATGAGCAGTTCTTC.

This chain joins TRBV20-1 and TRBJ1-1, with 7 bases that match TRBD1. The V gene's germline CDR1 is DFQATT and CDR2 SNEGSKA (reference sequence). J lost 4 bases, V lost 3 bases, and 8 bases had no gene match. The CDR3 extends over 14 amino acids. As DNA, the CDR3 is TGCAGTGCTAGTTTAGGGGGCGATATCACTGAAGCTTTCTTT. This gives the protein CSASLGGDITEAFF.

The rearrangement joins TRBV29-1 to TRBJ1-1; 10 bases agree with TRBD1. Germline loops: CDR1 SQVTM, CDR2 ANQGSEA. Trimming at V came to 7 bases and at J to 4 bases, leaving 3 bases not matched to a gene. The CDR3 is made up of 12 amino acids. This CDR3 is CSGGDRGTEAFF. The DNA for the CDR3 is TGCAGCGGGGGGGACAGGGGCACTGAAGCTTTCTTT.

The V and J genes are TRBV12-3 or TRBV12-4 and TRBJ1-2; tentative D call: TRBD1 (6 bases). The length of the CDR3 is 14 residues. V was shortened by 6 bases and J by 8 bases, with 19 bases between the two germline ends. CDR3 loop: CASSTTTGRYGYTF. CDR3 coding DNA: TGTGCCAGCAGCACCACGACAGGTCGGTACGGCTACACCTTC.

The chain uses TRBV5-1 and TRBJ2-5, with a weak D call TRBD1 (6 bases). The germline V and J ends were trimmed by 0 bases and 3 bases, with 9 bases remaining between them. The V gene's germline CDR1 is SGHRS and CDR2 YFSETQ. The CDR3 is 14 amino acids. The CDR3 is CASSLGTVEETQYF. In nucleotides, the CDR3 is TGCGCCAGCAGCTTGGGGACAGTCGAAGAGACCCAGTACTTC.